This T cell receptor (beta chain) was captured by sequencing in a study of CD8 T cells in Susac syndrome. Germline V gene lookup returns CDR1 SGHTA and CDR2 FQGNSA. The CDR3 has 14 amino acids. With 5 bases clipped from V and 2 bases from J, the junction kept 6 bases outside the gene matches. RNA totalling about 0.5 to 1 ug underwent reverse transcription with random hexamers. TCRdb analysed the immunoSEQ multiplex PCR reads with MiXCR anew, one entry per CDR3 protein. The data hold roughly 200,000 distinct CDR3 sequences, with more than 90% observed a single time. The TCR was taken from a human donor with multiple sclerosis. The V gene is TRBV7-2, the J gene TRBJ2-7; 7 bases agree with TRBD1. Sequencing was carried out using CD4+ T cells from PBMCs. Here the CDR3 DNA reads TGTGCCAGCAGCCGGACAGGACAAGCCTACGAGCAGTACTTC. Protein: CASSRTGQAYEQYF.